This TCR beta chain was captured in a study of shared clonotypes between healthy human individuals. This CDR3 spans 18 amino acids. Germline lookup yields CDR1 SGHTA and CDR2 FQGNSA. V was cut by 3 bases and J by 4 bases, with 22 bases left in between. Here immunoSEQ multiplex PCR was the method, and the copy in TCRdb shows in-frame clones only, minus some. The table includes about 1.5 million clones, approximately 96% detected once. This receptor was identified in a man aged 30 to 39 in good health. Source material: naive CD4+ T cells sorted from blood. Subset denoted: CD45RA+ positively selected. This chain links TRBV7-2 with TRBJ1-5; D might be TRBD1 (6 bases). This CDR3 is CASSFVLLAGTRNQPQHF. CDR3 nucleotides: TGTGCCAGCAGCTTCGTCCTGCTCGCGGGGACACGGAATCAGCCCCAGCATTTT.